This T cell receptor beta chain was recorded in a study of blood T cell repertoires in COVID-19. Study as a whole: Both acute and convalescent COVID-19 samples were obtained from the United States, Italy and Spain. The analysed material was cDNA or gDNA that came from T cells, B-cell-depleted T cells, or PBMCs.

There are 12 residues in the CDR3. Germline CDR1 reads MDHEN; CDR2 reads SYDVKM. Trimming left V 8 bases short and J 9 bases short, with 16 bases between. In the original workflow: It was from reference gene primer amplification that nucleated cell counts were estimated. Sequenced by immunoSEQ multiplex PCR; TCRdb stores in-frame clones only, minus some. V and J calls and clone size follow that table, whereas D and trimming were derived from the DNA. Counted here are 200,000 to 300,000 clones, approximately 84% occurring once; the ten biggest clones make up over 1.5%. The clonotype was recovered from an elderly woman with acute or convalescent COVID-19. The chain recombines TRBV28 with TRBJ1-1, with D perhaps TRBD1 (5 bases). Sequences were obtained from peripheral blood. The DNA of the CDR3 is TGTGCCAGCCAGGGCGGGGTTCGTCAAGCTTTCTTT. It is translated as CASQGGVRQAFF.